These 30 T cell receptor beta chains share one sample of origin, sequenced in a study of blood T cell repertoires in COVID-19. Measured with immunoSEQ multiplex PCR; TCRdb has only the in-frame clones, and not every one. Of about 190,000 clones listed, about 89% are singletons. The sample consisted of peripheral blood. The receptors derive from a man aged 35-49 years with acute or convalescent COVID-19.

This chain connects TRBV6-6 to TRBJ2-1, with D unclear. Looked up from germline, CDR1 is MNHNY and CDR2 is SVGAGI (reference sequence). The CDR3 has 12 residues. Between the trimmed V and J ends, which lost 6 bases and 9 bases, there was a span of 12 bases. The CDR3 region is CASSQTEVEQFF. As DNA, the CDR3 is TGTGCCAGCAGCCAGACTGAGGTTGAGCAGTTCTTC.

The chain is built from TRBV18 and TRBJ1-5; D ambiguous. V lost 6 bases and J lost 7, with 10 bases in between. Per the germline V gene, CDR1 is KGHSH and CDR2 is LQKENI. CDR3 length: 12 residues. The CDR3 loop is CASSPSGQPQHF. The CDR3, as DNA: TGTGCCAGCTCGCCCTCAGGACAGCCCCAGCATTTT. The full variable domain, in which reference TRBV18 and TRBJ1-5 provide the parts outside the CDR3, is NAGVMQNPRHLVRRRGQEARLRCSPMKGHSHVYWYRQLPEEGLKFMVYLQKENIIDESGMPKERFSAEFPKEGPSILRIQQVVRGDSAAYFCASSPSGQPQHFGDGTRLSIL.

V usage is TRBV27 and J usage is TRBJ2-5; tentatively, D is TRBD2 (7 bases). Trimming took 5 bases from V and 5 from J, leaving 15 bases between them. The CDR3 is made up of 14 amino acids. Germline V gives CDR1 MNHEY, CDR2 SMNVEV (reference sequence). The DNA for the CDR3 is TGTGCCAGCAGTCATGGGAGGGGGGGCGAGACCCAGTACTTC. Its protein is CASSHGRGGETQYF.

This chain joins TRBV3-1 (or the pseudogene TRBV3-2) and TRBJ2-7; D unresolved. The CDR3 extends over 14 amino acids. Germline V gives CDR1 LGHDT, CDR2 YNNKEL (reference sequence). The germline V and J ends were trimmed by 1 base and 0 bases, with 7 bases remaining between them. CDR3 in DNA: TGTGCCAGCAGCCAAGGACAATACTCCTACGAGCAGTACTTC. Its protein is CASSQGQYSYEQYF.

The CDR3 loop reads CASSGPQDSPVARLTLHF. CDR3 nucleotides: TGTGCCAGCAGTGGACCCCAAGACAGCCCCGTTGCGAGATTGACCCTCCACTTT. V is TRBV6-1 and J is TRBJ1-6; D perhaps matches TRBD1 (5 bases). Trimming cost V 4 bases and J 14 bases, with 30 bases left between them. Germline lookup yields CDR1 MNHNS and CDR2 SASEGT. The CDR3 sequence is 18 residues long.

The chain combines TRBV5-1 with TRBJ2-1; D perhaps matches TRBD1 (5 bases). The CDR3 contains 20 residues. V was clipped by 4 bases and J by 2 bases, with 28 bases between them. The germline gives CDR1 SGHRS, CDR2 YFSETQ. The DNA of the CDR3 is TGCGCCAGCAGCCCCACCCGCGTAGGGGATTCCCCTTTAACCTACAATGAGCAGTTCTTC. As protein: CASSPTRVGDSPLTYNEQFF.

The rearrangement uses TRBV20-1 and TRBJ1-6; D is perhaps TRBD1 (6 bases). Germline CDR1 reads DFQATT; CDR2 reads SNEGSKA (reference sequence). The V end was cut by 3 bases, the J end by 6 bases, with 9 bases between. This CDR3 comprises 13 residues. CDR3 DNA sequence: TGCAGTGCTAGTCTACAGGGTAATTCACCCCTCCACTTT. Protein sequence: CSASLQGNSPLHF.

The chain recombines TRBV19 with TRBJ2-7; 12 bases align to TRBD2. CDR1 LNHDA and CDR2 SQIVND come from the germline V gene (reference sequence). V gave up 3 bases and J gave up 2 bases; unmatched junction bases: 20. The CDR3 runs to 21 residues. The chain's CDR3 is CASSMRRLAGGTTLMAYEQYF. In nucleotides, the CDR3 is TGTGCCAGTAGTATGAGGAGGCTAGCGGGGGGGACAACCTTAATGGCCTACGAGCAGTACTTC.

The gene calls are TRBV4-1 and TRBJ2-3, with a tentative D call TRBD1 (5 bases). The V gene's germline CDR1 is MGHRA and CDR2 YSYEKL. The CDR3 runs 13 residues. Trimming removed 3 bases from V and 3 bases from J, with 7 bases in between. CDR3 sequence (DNA): TGCGCCAGCAGCCAGCAGGGTACAGATACGCAGTATTTT. Translating gives CASSQQGTDTQYF.

This sequence joins TRBV7-2 and TRBJ2-5, with D maybe TRBD2 (6 bases). CDR1 is SGHTA and CDR2 is FQGNSA in the germline V gene. The CDR3 loop spans 14 amino acids. V was clipped by 5 bases and J by 3 bases, with 13 bases between them. The CDR3 coding sequence is TGTGCCAGCAGCCCCCTTCTAGCGAAAGAGACCCAGTACTTC. Its translation is CASSPLLAKETQYF.

The CDR3 DNA reads TGCGCCAGCAGCCACCCGGGGGGCGGGGTAACTGAAGCTTTCTTT. It translates to CASSHPGGGVTEAFF. V gene TRBV4-1 combines with J gene TRBJ1-1; D perhaps matches TRBD1 (6 bases). The germline gives CDR1 MGHRA, CDR2 YSYEKL. This CDR3 region has 15 residues. Trimming took 3 bases from V and 5 from J, leaving 16 bases between them.

The rearrangement joins TRBV5-6 to TRBJ1-1, with D unclear. Trimming removed 2 bases at V and 3 bases at J, with 5 bases between. This CDR3 comprises 12 residues. CDR1 SGHDT and CDR2 YYEEEE come from the germline V gene. CDR3: CASSFGYTEAFF. DNA of the CDR3: TGTGCCAGCAGCTTCGGGTACACTGAAGCTTTCTTT.

CDR3 DNA sequence: TGCAGCGTTACAGGGGGCAATGAGCAGTTCTTC. As protein: CSVTGGNEQFF. The chain is built from TRBV29-1 and TRBJ2-1; 8 bases are a match to TRBD1. This CDR3 region has 11 residues. Germline values: CDR1 SQVTM, CDR2 ANQGSEA. Trimming cost V 5 bases and J 6 bases; bases outside gene matches: 0.

The chain links TRBV5-6 to TRBJ1-1, with D uncertain. CDR1 SGHDT and CDR2 YYEEEE come from the germline V gene. CDR3 length equals 13 residues. The ends were cut back, 1 base at V and 7 bases at J, with 11 bases in the middle. The CDR3 loop is CASSLWNLDEAFF. The CDR3, as DNA: TGTGCCAGCAGCTTGTGGAATCTAGATGAAGCTTTCTTT.

The chain recombines TRBV30 with TRBJ1-4; no firm D call. The CDR3 covers 13 residues. Germline-derived CDR1 and CDR2 are GTSNPN and SVGIG (reference sequence). V lost 0 bases to trimming and J lost 4 bases, with 6 bases between them. The CDR3: CAWSVRDNEKLFF. The CDR3 bases are TGTGCCTGGAGTGTACGCGATAATGAAAAACTGTTTTTT.

The chain uses TRBV29-1 and TRBJ2-1, with TRBD2 matching 12 bases. Germline V gene data show CDR1 as SQVTM and CDR2 as ANQGSEA. V was clipped by 6 bases and J by 6 bases; unmatched bases: 12. This CDR3 region has 16 residues. This CDR3 reads CSVGRLAGESRNEQFF. The CDR3 DNA reads TGCAGCGTGGGTAGACTAGCGGGGGAGTCACGCAATGAGCAGTTCTTC.

This clone has a single count. The V call is TRBV5-4, the J call TRBJ2-5, with D perhaps matching TRBD1 (6 bases). The CDR3 consists of 14 residues. V was trimmed by 2 bases and J by 2 bases, leaving 10 bases between them. The germline V gene encodes CDR1 SGHNT and CDR2 YYREEE (reference sequence). CDR3 DNA: TGTGCCAGCAGCTTTTTCGGACAGCAAGAGACCCAGTACTTC. It translates to CASSFFGQQETQYF.

The chain links TRBV12-3 or TRBV12-4 to TRBJ1-2; possible D gene TRBD1, 6 bases. V lost 6 bases, J lost 10 bases, and 15 bases lay in between. The CDR3 has 12 residues. CDR3 amino acids: CASRAGTTPYTF. CDR3 coding DNA: TGTGCCAGCAGAGCCGGGACAACACCCTACACCTTC.

This clone was counted between two and nine times. V gene TRBV4-1 combines with J gene TRBJ1-3; tentatively, D is TRBD1 (6 bases). Germline V gene data show CDR1 as MGHRA and CDR2 as YSYEKL. The CDR3 runs 16 residues. V was pared by 3 bases and J by 0 bases, with 12 bases between. CDR3 sequence: CASSQQQGNSGNTIYF. Here the CDR3 DNA reads TGCGCCAGCAGCCAGCAACAGGGTAACTCTGGAAACACCATATATTTT.

This clone appeared a few times. The chain has TRBV30 and TRBJ2-7, with D perhaps TRBD2 (7 bases). Germline loops: CDR1 GTSNPN, CDR2 SVGIG (reference sequence). Trimming took 3 bases from V and 6 from J, leaving 12 bases between them. The CDR3 has 12 residues. For the CDR3, the DNA is TGTGCCTGGAGCGGGGGGCATCGCGAGCAGTACTTC. As protein: CAWSGGHREQYF.

This clone was seen just once. The chain joins TRBV7-3 to TRBJ2-3, with 10 nucleotides matching TRBD2. CDR3 length equals 15 residues. V lost 3 bases, J lost 3 bases, and 3 bases stayed unmatched. The germline CDR1 and CDR2 sequences are SGHTA and FQGTGA. As DNA, the CDR3 is TGTGCCAGCAGCTTGGCACTAGCGGGAACAGATACGCAGTATTTT. Residues: CASSLALAGTDTQYF.

The chain couples TRBV11-2 to TRBJ1-2; 9 positions agree with TRBD1. V trimming: 3 bases; J trimming: 7 bases; junction bases outside the gene matches: 6. Germline loops: CDR1 SGHAT, CDR2 FQNNGV. The CDR3 runs 14 residues. The CDR3 here is CASSLGTGSAGYTF. In DNA, the CDR3 is TGTGCCAGCAGCTTGGGGACAGGGAGTGCTGGCTACACCTTC.

The chain joins TRBV7-3 to TRBJ1-1; tentatively, D is TRBD1 (6 bases). The CDR3 loop spans 12 amino acids. V was clipped by 4 bases and J by 8 bases, with 11 bases between them. Germline CDR1 SGHTA, CDR2 FQGTGA. The CDR3 DNA is TGTGCCAGCAGCTACCCGGGACAAGAAGCTTTCTTT. It encodes CASSYPGQEAFF. Variable domain in full (rest from reference TRBV7-3 and TRBJ1-1): GAGVSQTPSNKVTEKGKYVELRCDPISGHTALYWYRQSLGQGPEFLIYFQGTGAADDSGLPNDRFFAVRPEGSVSTLKIQRTERGDSAVYLCASSYPGQEAFFGQGTRLTVV.

The J gene is TRBJ2-7, the V gene TRBV27, with 12 bases lining up with TRBD2. CDR1 is MNHEY and CDR2 is SMNVEV in the germline V gene (reference sequence). Trimming at V came to 5 bases and at J to 4 bases, leaving 9 bases not matched to a gene. The CDR3 extends over 16 amino acids. The CDR3 here is CASSPQTSGSYYEQYF. The CDR3 DNA sequence: TGTGCCAGCAGTCCCCAGACTAGCGGGAGCTATTACGAGCAGTACTTC.

This chain uses TRBV27 with TRBJ1-1, with 9 bases fitting TRBD1. CDR1 is MNHEY, CDR2 SMNVEV, per germline (reference sequence). The CDR3 extends over 17 amino acids. With V trimmed by 2 bases and J by 0 bases, 7 bases remained unmatched. CDR3 nucleotides: TGTGCCAGCAGTTTAGTAGTGGGGACAGGGTTGAACACTGAAGCTTTCTTT. It encodes CASSLVVGTGLNTEAFF.

CDR3 nucleotide sequence: TGTGCCAGCAGCGCGTCGACAGAATACAATGAGCAGTTCTTC. Amino acids: CASSASTEYNEQFF. This chain uses TRBV9 with TRBJ2-1; D perhaps matches TRBD1 (5 bases). V lost 3 bases to trimming and J lost 4 bases, with 11 bases between them. The CDR3 runs 14 residues. Looked up from germline, CDR1 is SGDLS and CDR2 is YYNGEE.

The chain employs TRBV7-9 and TRBJ1-3; D remains unclear. The germline V and J ends were trimmed by 2 bases and 8 bases, with 13 bases remaining between them. CDR3 size: 14 residues. Germline V gene lookup returns CDR1 SEHNR and CDR2 FQNEAQ (reference sequence). In DNA form, the CDR3 reads TGTGCCAGCAGCTTAATTGGAGGTGCTGACACCATATATTTT. It specifies CASSLIGGADTIYF. The whole variable domain, filled in from reference TRBV7-9 and TRBJ1-3, reads DTGVSQNPRHKITKRGQNVTFRCDPISEHNRLYWYRQTLGQGPEFLTYFQNEAQLEKSRLLSDRFSAERPKGSFSTLEIQRTEQGDSAMYLCASSLIGGADTIYFGEGSWLTVV.

This sequence joins TRBV5-4 and TRBJ1-2, with D maybe TRBD1 (6 bases). V lost 1 base to trimming and J lost 5 bases, with 15 bases between them. The CDR3 extends over 15 amino acids. CDR1 is SGHNT and CDR2 is YYREEE in the germline V gene (reference sequence). In DNA form, the CDR3 reads TGTGCCAGCAGCTTGACAGGGCGCGGCACTTATGGCTACACCTTC. It translates to CASSLTGRGTYGYTF.

The chain carries TRBV15 and TRBJ2-3, with 11 bases identical to TRBD2. CDR1 LNHNV and CDR2 YYDKDF come from the germline V gene (reference sequence). V lost 1 base, J lost 3 bases, and 6 bases stayed unmatched. The CDR3 has 17 amino acids. This chain's CDR3 is CATSRVKSSGGTDTQYF. CDR3 DNA sequence: TGTGCCACCAGCAGAGTGAAGTCTAGCGGGGGGACAGATACGCAGTATTTT.

In this sample, this clone turned up a few times. The chain carries TRBV6-6 and TRBJ1-1, with 8 bases aligning to TRBD1. J lost 7 bases, V lost 5 bases, and 0 bases had no gene match. CDR1 and CDR2 (germline): MNHNY, SVGAGI (reference sequence). The CDR3 has 11 amino acids. CDR3 sequence: CASSGTGEAFF. For the CDR3, the DNA is TGTGCCAGCAGTGGGACAGGTGAAGCTTTCTTT.